These 27 T cell receptor beta chains were all obtained from the same sample, sequenced in a study of blood T cell repertoires in COVID-19. Profiling relied on immunoSEQ multiplex PCR, and the TCRdb table lists in-frame clones only, not all of them. The sample shows approximately 260,000 clones, about 85% of them seen only once. The sample was PBMCs or T cells enriched from blood (not recorded which). The receptors here all came from a woman in her thirties with acute COVID-19.

The chain uses TRBV21-1 and TRBJ1-2. TRBV21-1 is labeled a pseudogene. The CDR3 is made up of 15 amino acids. CDR3 DNA: TGTGCCAGCAGATGGGGGGGGCAAGAGAACTATGGCTACACCTTC. Protein: CASRWGGQENYGYTF.

CDR3 sequence: CSARADTEAFF. The CDR3 DNA reads TGCAGTGCTAGGGCCGACACTGAAGCTTTCTTT. The chain has TRBV20-1 and TRBJ1-1, with no clear D. Trimming left V 3 bases short and J 3 bases short, with 5 bases between. The CDR3 runs to 11 residues. From germline, CDR1 is DFQATT and CDR2 SNEGSKA (reference sequence).

The chain is built from TRBV21-1 and TRBJ2-7; the DNA was not used to check the table's D call, TRBD1. TRBV21-1 counts as a pseudogene. There are 16 residues in the CDR3. CDR3 sequence: CASSKALVTETYEQYF. CDR3 bases: TGTGCCAGCAGCAAAGCGCTGGTGACAGAGACCTACGAGCAGTACTTC.

The V and J genes are TRBV28 and TRBJ1-5, with D possibly being TRBD1 (6 bases). The V end was cut by 4 bases, the J end by 0 bases, with 10 bases between. Germline CDR1 is MDHEN and CDR2 is SYDVKM. The CDR3 loop spans 15 amino acids. In DNA form, the CDR3 reads TGTGCCAGCAGTTCCGGACAGTTTAGCAATCAGCCCCAGCATTTT. It yields the protein CASSSGQFSNQPQHF.

CDR3 sequence (DNA): TGTGCCAGCAGCCGCACCGAGGGGGGGGCTTGGAATCAGCCCCAGCATTTT. It encodes CASSRTEGGAWNQPQHF. The gene calls are TRBV5-8 and TRBJ1-5, with D possibly matching TRBD1 (6 bases). V gave up 4 bases and J gave up 4 bases, with 21 bases separating them. Germline V gives CDR1 SGHTS, CDR2 YDEGEE. CDR3 size: 17 residues.

CDR3 protein: CASSLSRDSNEAFF. CDR3 bases: TGTGCCAGCAGCTTAAGCAGGGACAGTAATGAAGCTTTCTTT. The chain uses TRBV7-3 and TRBJ1-1; 7 bases are a match to TRBD1. V dropped 1 base and J dropped 7; count of bases not matched to a gene: 6. The CDR3 extends over 14 amino acids. Germline CDR1 reads SGHTA; CDR2 reads FQGTGA.

The chain employs TRBV5-4 and TRBJ2-3; D perhaps matches TRBD2 (6 bases). V was clipped by 4 bases and J by 0 bases, with 15 bases between them. Germline V gene lookup returns CDR1 SGHNT and CDR2 YYREEE (reference sequence). This CDR3 is 16 amino acids long. In DNA, the CDR3 is TGTGCCAGCAGCCAAAATCTAGCGACAAGCACAGATACGCAGTATTTT. Translated, it gives CASSQNLATSTDTQYF.

This sequence joins TRBV18 and TRBJ1-5; 7 bases match TRBD1. The junction had 2 bases not matched to a gene; V was cut back by 6 bases and J by 3 bases. The CDR3 covers 13 residues. Germline assignment: CDR1 KGHSH and CDR2 LQKENI. The CDR3 bases are TGTGCCAGCTCCGGGACAGACAATCAGCCCCAGCATTTT. It specifies CASSGTDNQPQHF. Full variable domain (outside the CDR3, taken from reference TRBV18 and TRBJ1-5): NAGVMQNPRHLVRRRGQEARLRCSPMKGHSHVYWYRQLPEEGLKFMVYLQKENIIDESGMPKERFSAEFPKEGPSILRIQQVVRGDSAAYFCASSGTDNQPQHFGDGTRLSIL.

The V and J genes are TRBV6-6 and TRBJ2-1, with 7 bases that match TRBD1. V dropped 5 bases and J dropped 6; count of bases not matched to a gene: 16. Looked up from germline, CDR1 is MNHNY and CDR2 is SVGAGI (reference sequence). CDR3 size: 17 residues. The DNA for the CDR3 is TGTGCCAGCAGTCCCACCGGCGACAGGGCGTCGGGCAATGAGCAGTTCTTC. Its protein is CASSPTGDRASGNEQFF.

The gene calls are TRBV27 and TRBJ1-2; D call uncertain. The length of the CDR3 is 16 residues. Germline V lookup: CDR1 MNHEY, CDR2 SMNVEV (reference sequence). With 1 base removed from V and 6 bases from J, the gap between germline ends came to 18 bases. CDR3 residues: CASSLYGWGGSDGYTF. CDR3 bases: TGTGCCAGCAGTTTATATGGTTGGGGAGGATCGGATGGCTACACCTTC.

This clone turned up a few times. V is TRBV7-9 and J is TRBJ1-2; D might be TRBD1 (5 bases). The germline V gene encodes CDR1 SEHNR and CDR2 FQNEAQ (reference sequence). CDR3 length: 15 amino acids. V lost 5 bases and J 3 bases, leaving 16 bases between the germline ends. The CDR3 sequence: CASSPRLTTDYGYTF. In nucleotides, the CDR3 is TGTGCCAGCAGCCCTAGGTTGACGACAGACTATGGCTACACCTTC.

The V call is TRBV11-2, the J call TRBJ1-6; 7 nucleotides line up with TRBD1. V lost 3 bases to trimming and J lost 10 bases; unmatched junction nucleotides: 6. Germline CDR1 and CDR2: SGHAT and FQNNGV. The CDR3 sequence is 14 residues long. DNA of the CDR3: TGTGCCAGCAGCTTGGGACAGACGGGATCACCCCTCCACTTT. The encoded protein is CASSLGQTGSPLHF.

The chain joins TRBV28 to TRBJ2-5, with 12 bases fitting TRBD1. Per the germline V gene, CDR1 is MDHEN and CDR2 is SYDVKM. Trimming took 5 bases from V and 1 from J; bases not matched to a gene: 5. The CDR3 length is 16 residues. CDR3 sequence reads: CASSVRDRGLQETQYF. In DNA form, the CDR3 reads TGTGCCAGCAGTGTCCGGGACAGGGGGCTCCAAGAGACCCAGTACTTC.

The rearrangement links TRBV9 to TRBJ2-1, with D perhaps TRBD2 (6 bases). The length of the CDR3 is 16 residues. The germline V and J ends were trimmed by 3 bases and 5 bases, with 18 bases remaining between them. CDR1 is SGDLS, CDR2 YYNGEE, per germline. The CDR3 DNA is TGTGCCAGCAGCGGCCGCCCCGGGACTCCCCACAATGAGCAGTTCTTC. Protein sequence: CASSGRPGTPHNEQFF.

The chain couples TRBV28 to TRBJ1-1; no clear D. The germline gives CDR1 MDHEN, CDR2 SYDVKM. The CDR3 loop spans 15 amino acids. Deletions cut 5 bases from V and 5 bases from J, with 18 bases between. The CDR3 DNA is TGTGCCAGCAGTAACACCCACGGCCCGGGGACTGAAGCTTTCTTT. It is translated as CASSNTHGPGTEAFF. The whole variable domain, remainder taken from reference TRBV28 and TRBJ1-1, is DVKVTQSSRYLVKRTGEKVFLECVQDMDHENMFWYRQDPGLGLRLIYFSYDVKMKEKGDIPEGYSVSREKKERFSLILESASTNQTSMYLCASSNTHGPGTEAFFGQGTRLTVV.

The chain couples TRBV28 to TRBJ2-5; 9 bases map to TRBD2. The CDR3 is 15 amino acids. J was trimmed by 6 bases and V by 5 bases; bases with no gene match: 10. Germline V gene data show CDR1 as MDHEN and CDR2 as SYDVKM. The CDR3 nucleotides are TGTGCCAGCAGTCGGGGGGTAGCGGGGGACCAGACCCAGTACTTC. This sequence encodes CASSRGVAGDQTQYF.

The chain couples TRBV27 to TRBJ2-2; 8 nucleotides agree with TRBD1. After removal of 8 bases from V and 1 base from J, the junction contained 9 bases not matched to a gene. CDR1 is MNHEY and CDR2 is SMNVEV in the germline V gene (reference sequence). This CDR3 is 16 amino acids long. The CDR3 DNA is TGTGCCAGCCCACCCCCGGGACAGGAGAACACCGGGGAGCTGTTTTTT. The encoded protein is CASPPPGQENTGELFF.

The chain employs TRBV29-1 and TRBJ2-1; 9 nucleotides line up with TRBD2. J gave up 7 bases and V 3 bases, and 7 bases lay outside the gene matches. CDR3 length equals 14 residues. Germline V gene lookup returns CDR1 SQVTM and CDR2 ANQGSEA. CDR3: CSVDGLAGLNEQFF. Written as DNA, the CDR3 is TGCAGCGTTGACGGTCTAGCGGGACTAAATGAGCAGTTCTTC.

This chain's CDR3 is CASSLLAGANSPLHF. The CDR3 DNA sequence: TGTGCCAGCAGCTTATTGGCAGGGGCTAATTCACCCCTCCACTTT. The V and J genes are TRBV7-6 and TRBJ1-6, with TRBD1 as a possible D gene (6 bases). Germline V gene lookup returns CDR1 SGHVS and CDR2 FNYEAQ. V lost 2 bases and J lost 6, with 11 bases in between. The CDR3 spans 15 residues.

J is TRBJ2-7 and V is TRBV4-3, with D possibly being TRBD2 (6 bases). Trimming took 0 bases from V and 0 from J, leaving 9 bases between them. The CDR3 is made up of 15 amino acids. The germline V gene encodes CDR1 LGHNA and CDR2 YSLEER. CDR3 protein: CASSQEHGSSYEQYF. The CDR3 DNA reads as TGCGCCAGCAGCCAAGAGCACGGGAGCTCCTACGAGCAGTACTTC.

The J gene is TRBJ1-5, the V gene TRBV7-2, with a weak D call TRBD1 (6 bases). Germline assignment: CDR1 SGHTA and CDR2 FQGNSA. The CDR3 runs 14 residues. Trimming left V 2 bases short and J 5 bases short, with 10 bases between. The CDR3 DNA is TGTGCCAGCAGCTTAACCAGGGGAGATCAGCCCCAGCATTTT. This translates into CASSLTRGDQPQHF.

The chain couples TRBV27 to TRBJ2-3, with no clear D. The CDR3 is 10 amino acids. V was trimmed by 8 bases and J by 8 bases, leaving 8 bases between them. Germline assignment: CDR1 MNHEY and CDR2 SMNVEV (reference sequence). CDR3 DNA sequence: TGTGCCAGCTTGTCGCGTACGCAGTATTTT. It specifies CASLSRTQYF.

V and J are TRBV25-1 and TRBJ2-3, with D possibly being TRBD1 (6 bases). The V and J ends lost 3 bases and 4 bases respectively, with 11 bases between them. The V gene's germline CDR1 is MGHDK and CDR2 SYGVNS. This CDR3 region has 14 residues. CDR3 nucleotide sequence: TGTGCCAGCAGTGATGCAGGGGCGGCAGATACGCAGTATTTT. Encoded protein: CASSDAGAADTQYF. The full variable domain, rest sourced from reference TRBV25-1 and TRBJ2-3, is EADIYQTPRYLVIGTGKKITLECSQTMGHDKMYWYQQDPGMELHLIHYSYGVNSTEKGDLSSESTVSRIRTEHFPLTLESARPSHTSQYLCASSDAGAADTQYFGPGTRLTVL.

V is TRBV12-3 or TRBV12-4 and J is TRBJ1-2; unclear D gene. Trimming removed 6 bases from V and 7 bases from J, with 15 bases in between. This CDR3 spans 13 amino acids. DNA for the CDR3: TGTGCCAGCAGGACCGGGATTGACGTTGGCTACACCTTC. It encodes CASRTGIDVGYTF.

This clone was counted only a few times. V gene TRBV30 combines with J gene TRBJ2-7; D possibly corresponds to TRBD1 (5 bases). V lost 2 bases and J 2 bases, leaving 16 bases between the germline ends. Looked up from germline, CDR1 is GTSNPN and CDR2 is SVGIG (reference sequence). This CDR3 is 15 amino acids long. CDR3 in DNA: TGTGCCTGGAGTCTAAGGACAAGGTCCACCTACGAGCAGTACTTC. Protein product: CAWSLRTRSTYEQYF.

This clone was detected many times. The V and J genes are TRBV7-9 and TRBJ2-7; TRBD2 is a possible D gene (8 bases). Germline lookup yields CDR1 SEHNR and CDR2 FQNEAQ (reference sequence). The CDR3 totals 16 residues. Trimming left V 5 bases short and J 7 bases short, with 24 bases between. The CDR3 DNA is TGTGCCAGCAGCCCAACCGCCGTGACAGGGACTAGGGAGCAGTACTTC. Translating gives CASSPTAVTGTREQYF.

This clone appeared a single time. The chain has TRBV7-8 and TRBJ2-1; TRBD1 matches 10 bases. The V and J ends lost 5 bases and 8 bases, in that order; junction bases with no gene match: 12. This CDR3 comprises 16 residues. The germline V gene encodes CDR1 SGHVS and CDR2 FQNEAQ. CDR3 amino acids: CASSLVGGQGTYEQFF. CDR3 nucleotide sequence: TGTGCCAGCAGCCTCGTCGGGGGACAGGGGACGTATGAGCAGTTCTTC.